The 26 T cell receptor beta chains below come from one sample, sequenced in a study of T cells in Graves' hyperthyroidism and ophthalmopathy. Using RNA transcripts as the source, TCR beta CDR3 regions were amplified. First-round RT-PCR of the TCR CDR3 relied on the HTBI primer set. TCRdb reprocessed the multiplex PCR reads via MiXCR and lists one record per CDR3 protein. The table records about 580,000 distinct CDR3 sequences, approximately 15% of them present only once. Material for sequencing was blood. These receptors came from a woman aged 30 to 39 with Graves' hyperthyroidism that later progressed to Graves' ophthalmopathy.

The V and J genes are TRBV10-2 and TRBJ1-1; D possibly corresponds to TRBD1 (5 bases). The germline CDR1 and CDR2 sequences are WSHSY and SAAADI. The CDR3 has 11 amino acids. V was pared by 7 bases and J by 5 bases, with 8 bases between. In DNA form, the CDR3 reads TGCGCCAGCATCGCAGGGACTGAAGCTTTCTTT. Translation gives CASIAGTEAFF.

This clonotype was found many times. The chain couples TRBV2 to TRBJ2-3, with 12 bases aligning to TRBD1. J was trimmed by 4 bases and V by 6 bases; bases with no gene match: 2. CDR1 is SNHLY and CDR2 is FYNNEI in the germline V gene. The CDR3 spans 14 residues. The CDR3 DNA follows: TGTGCCAGCAGGGGGACAGGGGGCCCAGATACGCAGTATTTT. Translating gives CASRGTGGPDTQYF.

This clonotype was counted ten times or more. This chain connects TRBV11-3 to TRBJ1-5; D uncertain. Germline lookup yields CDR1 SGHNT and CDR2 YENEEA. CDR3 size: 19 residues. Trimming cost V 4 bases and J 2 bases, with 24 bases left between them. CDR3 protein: CASSSVRSVWEFGNQPQHF. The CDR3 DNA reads TGTGCCAGCAGCTCGGTTAGGAGTGTTTGGGAGTTCGGCAATCAGCCCCAGCATTTT.

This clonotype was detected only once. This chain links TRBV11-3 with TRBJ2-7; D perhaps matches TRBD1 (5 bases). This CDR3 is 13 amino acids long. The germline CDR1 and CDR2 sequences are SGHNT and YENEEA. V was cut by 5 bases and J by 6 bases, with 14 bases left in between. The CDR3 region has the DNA TGTGCCAGCAGCCAAGGAGACAGCCGCGAGCAGTACTTC. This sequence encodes CASSQGDSREQYF.

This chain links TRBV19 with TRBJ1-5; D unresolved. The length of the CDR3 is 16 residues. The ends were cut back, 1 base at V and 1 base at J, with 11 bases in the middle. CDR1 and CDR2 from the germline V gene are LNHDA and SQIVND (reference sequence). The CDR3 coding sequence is TGTGCCAGTAGTATAGGGAACAACCCGAGCAATCAGCCCCAGCATTTT. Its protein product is CASSIGNNPSNQPQHF.

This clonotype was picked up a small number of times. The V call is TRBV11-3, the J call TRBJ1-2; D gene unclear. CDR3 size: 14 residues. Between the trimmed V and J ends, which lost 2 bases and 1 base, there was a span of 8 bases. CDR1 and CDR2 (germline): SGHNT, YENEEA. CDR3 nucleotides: TGTGCCAGCAGCTTATCAGGAAATAACTATGGCTACACCTTC. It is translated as CASSLSGNNYGYTF.

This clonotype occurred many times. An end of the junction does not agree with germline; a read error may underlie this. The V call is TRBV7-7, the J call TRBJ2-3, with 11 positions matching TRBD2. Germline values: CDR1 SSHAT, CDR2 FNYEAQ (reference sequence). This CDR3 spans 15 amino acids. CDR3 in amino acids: CASSLSSGRADTQYF. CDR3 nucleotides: TGTGCTAGCAGCTTAAGTAGCGGGAGGGCAGATACGCAGTATTTT.

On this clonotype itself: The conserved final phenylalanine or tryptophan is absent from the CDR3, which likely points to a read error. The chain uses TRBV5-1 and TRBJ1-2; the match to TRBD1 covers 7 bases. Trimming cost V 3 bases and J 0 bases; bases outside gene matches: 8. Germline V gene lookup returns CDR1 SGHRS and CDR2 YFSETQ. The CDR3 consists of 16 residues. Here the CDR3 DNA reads TGCGCCAGCAGCTCTGGGACAGCCTGGCCTAACTATGGCTACACCTCC. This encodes CASSSGTAWPNYGYTS.

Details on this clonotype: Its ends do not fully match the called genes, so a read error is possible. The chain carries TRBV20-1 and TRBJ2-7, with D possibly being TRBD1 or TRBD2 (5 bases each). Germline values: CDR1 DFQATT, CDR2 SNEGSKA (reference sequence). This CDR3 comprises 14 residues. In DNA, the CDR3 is TGCAGTGCTAGAGAGGGGACCATTTCCTACGAGCAGTGCTTC. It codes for CSAREGTISYEQCF.

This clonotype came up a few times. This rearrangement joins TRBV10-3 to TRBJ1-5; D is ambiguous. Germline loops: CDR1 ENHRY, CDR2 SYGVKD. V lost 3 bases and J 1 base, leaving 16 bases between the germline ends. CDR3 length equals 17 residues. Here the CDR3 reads CAISDNWGVESNQPQHF. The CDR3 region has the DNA TGTGCCATCAGTGATAATTGGGGTGTCGAGAGCAATCAGCCCCAGCATTTT.

CDR3 nucleotides: TGTGCCAGCAGTTCCACGACTAGCGGGTGGTATTACGAGCAGTACTTC. Amino acid sequence: CASSSTTSGWYYEQYF. This chain connects TRBV12-3 or TRBV12-4 to TRBJ2-7; 10 bases fit TRBD2. This CDR3 has 16 residues. The ends lost 4 bases at V and 4 bases at J; junction bases unmatched: 10.

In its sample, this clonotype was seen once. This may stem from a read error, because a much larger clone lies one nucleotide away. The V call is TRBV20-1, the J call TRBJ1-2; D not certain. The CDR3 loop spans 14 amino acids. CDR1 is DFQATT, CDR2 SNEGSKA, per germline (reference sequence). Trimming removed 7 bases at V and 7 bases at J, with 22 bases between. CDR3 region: CSVSSTALRGGYTF. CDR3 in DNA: TGCAGTGTGTCGTCAACTGCGCTACGAGGTGGCTACACCTTC.

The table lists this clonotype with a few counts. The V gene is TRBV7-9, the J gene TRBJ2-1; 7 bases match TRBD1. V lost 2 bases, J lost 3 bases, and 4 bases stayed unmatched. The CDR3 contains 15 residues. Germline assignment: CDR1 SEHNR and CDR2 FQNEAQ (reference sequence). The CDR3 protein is CASSLTRDSYNEQFF. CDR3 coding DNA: TGTGCCAGCAGCTTAACTCGGGACAGCTACAATGAGCAGTTCTTC.

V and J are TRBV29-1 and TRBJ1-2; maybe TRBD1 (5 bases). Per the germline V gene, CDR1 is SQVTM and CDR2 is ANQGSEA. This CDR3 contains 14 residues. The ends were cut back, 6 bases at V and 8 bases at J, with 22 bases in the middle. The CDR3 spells CSVRRELDLGGYTF. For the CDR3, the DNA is TGCAGCGTCCGCAGGGAACTCGATTTAGGAGGCTACACCTTC.

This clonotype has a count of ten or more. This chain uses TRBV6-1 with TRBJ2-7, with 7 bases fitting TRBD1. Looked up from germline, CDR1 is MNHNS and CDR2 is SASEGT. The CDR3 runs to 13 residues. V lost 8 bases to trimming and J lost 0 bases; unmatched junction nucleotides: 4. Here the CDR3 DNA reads TGTGCCAGCGGACAGGCCGTCTCCTACGAGCAGTACTTC. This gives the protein CASGQAVSYEQYF.

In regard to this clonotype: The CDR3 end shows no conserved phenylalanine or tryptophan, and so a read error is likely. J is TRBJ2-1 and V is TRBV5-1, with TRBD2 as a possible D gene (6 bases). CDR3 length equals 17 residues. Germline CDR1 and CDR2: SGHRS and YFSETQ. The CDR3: CASSLFPGTHADNEQFS. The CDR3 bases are TGTGCCAGCAGCTTGTTTCCCGGGACTCACGCCGACAATGAGCAGTTCTCC.

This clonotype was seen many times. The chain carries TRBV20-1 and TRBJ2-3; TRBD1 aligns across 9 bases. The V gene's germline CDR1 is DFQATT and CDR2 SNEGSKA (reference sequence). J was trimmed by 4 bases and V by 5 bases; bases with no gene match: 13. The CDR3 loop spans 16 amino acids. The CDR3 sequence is CSAERLTGGNADTQYF. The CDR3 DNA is TGCAGTGCTGAGCGTCTCACAGGGGGCAATGCAGATACGCAGTATTTT.

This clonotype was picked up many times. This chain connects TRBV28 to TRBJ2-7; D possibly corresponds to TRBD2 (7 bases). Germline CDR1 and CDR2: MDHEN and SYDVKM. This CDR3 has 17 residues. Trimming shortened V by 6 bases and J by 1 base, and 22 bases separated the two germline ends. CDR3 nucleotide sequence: TGTGCCAGCAGAACCCCGTCGGGGGGCTGGACATCCTACGAGCAGTACTTC. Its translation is CASRTPSGGWTSYEQYF.

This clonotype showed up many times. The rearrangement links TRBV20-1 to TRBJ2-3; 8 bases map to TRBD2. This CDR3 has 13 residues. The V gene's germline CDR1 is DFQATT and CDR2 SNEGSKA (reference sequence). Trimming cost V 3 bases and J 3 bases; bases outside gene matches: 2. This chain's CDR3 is CSASLAGTDTQYF. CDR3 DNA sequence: TGCAGTGCTAGTTTAGCGGGGACAGATACGCAGTATTTT.

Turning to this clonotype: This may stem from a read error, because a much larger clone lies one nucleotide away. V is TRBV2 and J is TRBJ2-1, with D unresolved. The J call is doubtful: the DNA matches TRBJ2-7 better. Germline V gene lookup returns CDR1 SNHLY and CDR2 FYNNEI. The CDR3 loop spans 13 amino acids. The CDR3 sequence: CATRSTSYNEQYF. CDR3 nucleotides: TGTGCCACCCGGAGTACCTCCTACAATGAGCAGTACTTC.

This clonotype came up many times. The CDR3 DNA sequence: TGTGCCACCAGTGAGGGGACAGGGCTCGTGAACACCGGGGAGCTGTTTTTT. As protein: CATSEGTGLVNTGELFF. The chain uses TRBV24-1 and TRBJ2-2; TRBD1 matches 9 bases. CDR1 is KGHDR, CDR2 SFDVKD, per germline. This CDR3 region has 17 residues. J gave up 1 base and V 4 bases, and 6 bases lay outside the gene matches.

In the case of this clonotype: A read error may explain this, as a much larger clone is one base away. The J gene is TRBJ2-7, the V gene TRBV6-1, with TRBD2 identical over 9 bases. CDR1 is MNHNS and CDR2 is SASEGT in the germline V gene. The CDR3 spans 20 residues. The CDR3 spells CVSSGWKYQNSGGSSYEQYF. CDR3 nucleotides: TGTGTCAGCAGTGGGTGGAAATATCAGAATAGCGGGGGTTCCTCCTACGAGCAGTACTTC.

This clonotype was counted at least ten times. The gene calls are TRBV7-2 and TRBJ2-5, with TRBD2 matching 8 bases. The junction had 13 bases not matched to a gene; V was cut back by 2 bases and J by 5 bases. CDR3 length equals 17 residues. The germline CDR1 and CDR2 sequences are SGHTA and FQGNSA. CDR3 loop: CASSLKSREGLWETQYF. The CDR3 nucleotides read TGTGCCAGCAGCTTAAAGTCCCGGGAGGGCCTGTGGGAGACCCAGTACTTC.

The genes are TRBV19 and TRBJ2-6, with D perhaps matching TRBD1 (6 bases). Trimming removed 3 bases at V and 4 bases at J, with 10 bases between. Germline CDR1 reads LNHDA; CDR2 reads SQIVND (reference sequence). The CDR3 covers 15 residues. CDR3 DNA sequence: TGTGCCAGTAGTATGTCAGGGGCGGGGGCCAACGTCCTGACTTTC. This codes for CASSMSGAGANVLTF.

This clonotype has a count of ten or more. In nucleotides, the CDR3 is TGTGCCAGTAGTACGACAGGCCGAGAGGGGGAGCAGTACTTC. It yields the protein CASSTTGREGEQYF. The V call is TRBV19, the J call TRBJ2-7; perhaps TRBD1 as D (6 bases). CDR1 is LNHDA and CDR2 is SQIVND in the germline V gene (reference sequence). CDR3 length equals 14 residues. The V gene lost 4 bases and the J gene lost 7 bases, with 17 bases spanning the gap.

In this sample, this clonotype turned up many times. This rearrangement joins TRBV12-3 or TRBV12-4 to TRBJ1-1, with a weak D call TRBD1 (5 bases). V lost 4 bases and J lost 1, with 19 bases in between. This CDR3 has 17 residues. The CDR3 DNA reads TGTGCCAGCAGTTCCCGACAGAGCCCCTCAGGGAACACTGAAGCTTTCTTT. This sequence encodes CASSSRQSPSGNTEAFF.